The rows below give T cell receptor beta chains drawn from one sample of a study of shared T cell receptors in the human thymus. Clones were read by immunoSEQ multiplex PCR, and TCRdb kept only the in-frame ones, dropping some. The sample has some 400,000 clones; approximately 95% are singletons. Sequenced material: thymocytes. Receptors were obtained from a human donor. Each CDR3 is given with its conserved first and last residue. D genes are given only for firm matches. Size is stated for part of the rows, as once, few or many counts, or as a class when the clone is expanded.

TRBV28,TRBJ2-1,NA,NA,CASAPSDEQFF,TGTGCCAGCGCGCCGAGTGATGAGCAGTTCTTC
TRBV28,TRBJ2-1,NA,NA,CASSFPVRRSYNEQFF,TGTGCCAGCAGTTTCCCAGTGAGGAGGTCCTACAATGAGCAGTTCTTC
TRBV6-5,TRBJ2-7,few,TRBD2,CASSFLWTSDEQYF,TGTGCCAGCAGTTTCCTATGGACTAGCGACGAGCAGTACTTC
TRBV7-9,TRBJ2-7,once,NA,CASSLAPGPVLYEQYF,TGTGCCAGCAGCTTAGCCCCAGGGCCAGTCCTCTACGAGCAGTACTTC
TRBV9,TRBJ2-5,NA,TRBD2,CATLRGSGRLETQYF,TGTGCCACGCTGAGGGGCTCCGGGAGGCTCGAGACCCAGTACTTC
TRBV4-3,TRBJ2-1,NA,NA,CASSQDLGTSYSYEQFF,TGCGCCAGCAGCCAAGATCTCGGGACTTCATACAGCTATGAGCAGTTCTTC
TRBV5-8,TRBJ2-5,once,TRBD1,CASSLVPGQMSETQYF,TGTGCCAGCAGCTTGGTACCGGGACAGATGTCGGAGACCCAGTACTTC
TRBV10-3,TRBJ2-3,NA,TRBD2,CAIRLSSGMGTDTQYF,TGTGCCATAAGACTATCAAGCGGGATGGGCACAGATACGCAGTATTTT
TRBV7-6,TRBJ2-5,NA,NA,CASSLATSQETQYF,TGTGCCAGCAGCTTAGCGACTAGCCAAGAGACCCAGTACTTC
TRBV7-9,TRBJ2-3,NA,NA,CASSLGAPSVTDTQYF,TGTGCCAGCAGCTTAGGGGCCCCATCGGTAACAGATACGCAGTATTTT
TRBV5-8,TRBJ2-3,NA,NA,CASPVGVCYTDTQYF,TGTGCCAGCCCGGTGGGGGTTTGTTACACAGATACGCAGTATTTT
TRBV19,TRBJ2-3,NA,NA,CASSIEEGTDTQYF,TGTGCCAGTAGTATTGAAGAGGGCACAGATACGCAGTATTTT
TRBV7-7,TRBJ2-6,NA,TRBD1,CASSHVVGQGISGANVLTF,TGTGCTAGCAGCCACGTCGTGGGACAGGGAATCTCTGGGGCCAACGTCCTGACTTTC
TRBV2,TRBJ1-4,NA,NA,CASSEAIGTPSNEKLFF,TGTGCCAGCAGTGAAGCGATCGGGACCCCATCTAATGAAAAACTGTTTTTT
TRBV11-1,TRBJ2-2,NA,NA,CASSLTPGELFF,TGTGCCAGCAGCCTCACGCCCGGGGAGCTGTTTTTT
TRBV5-1,TRBJ1-2,NA,NA,CASSLDKGPDGYTF,TGCGCCAGCAGCTTGGATAAGGGGCCCGATGGCTACACCTTC
TRBV11-2,TRBJ2-7,NA,TRBD2,CASSLPGRVYEQYF,TGTGCCAGCAGCTTACCCGGGAGGGTATACGAGCAGTACTTC
TRBV5-6,TRBJ2-7,once,TRBD2,CASSLAREGGEQYF,TGTGCCAGCAGCTTGGCTCGGGAGGGAGGCGAGCAGTACTTC
TRBV12-5,TRBJ1-3,NA,NA,CASGPPTVTLGNTIYF,TGTGCTAGTGGCCCCCCGACAGTGACGCTAGGAAACACCATATATTTT
TRBV7-2,TRBJ2-7,NA,TRBD2,CASSLATRTVAGPPSYEQYF,TGTGCCAGCAGCTTAGCGACGCGGACCGTAGCGGGGCCACCTAGCTACGAGCAGTACTTC
TRBV5-4,TRBJ2-7,once,NA,CASSLEQGRGYEQYF,TGTGCCAGCAGCTTGGAACAGGGCAGGGGTTACGAGCAGTACTTC
TRBV4-1,TRBJ2-3,NA,NA,CASSQDLTGRSTDTQYF,TGCGCCAGCAGCCAAGATCTGACGGGACGGAGCACAGATACGCAGTATTTT
TRBV27,TRBJ2-7,NA,NA,CASSLLSPYEQYF,TGTGCCAGCAGCCTCCTTTCCCCCTACGAGCAGTACTTC
TRBV29-1,TRBJ2-7,NA,TRBD1,CSVGRDSSYEQYF,TGCAGCGTGGGAAGGGACAGCTCCTACGAGCAGTACTTC
TRBV28,TRBJ2-1,NA,TRBD2,CASIKRELRTRYNEQFF,TGTGCCAGCATAAAGCGGGAGCTGAGAACTCGCTACAATGAGCAGTTCTTC
TRBV19,TRBJ1-5,NA,TRBD1,CASSIVQGGQPQHF,TGTGCCAGTAGTATAGTACAGGGGGGTCAGCCCCAGCATTTT
TRBV7-6,TRBJ1-1,NA,TRBD1,CASSDTDRGKRNTEAFF,TGTGCCAGCAGCGATACGGACAGGGGAAAACGAAACACTGAAGCTTTCTTT
TRBV7-2,TRBJ1-1,NA,NA,CASSWGGNTEAFF,TGTGCCAGCAGCTGGGGGGGGAACACTGAAGCTTTCTTT
TRBV28,TRBJ2-1,NA,TRBD2,CASWDGGRDVYNEQFF,TGTGCCAGCTGGGACGGAGGGAGGGACGTCTACAATGAGCAGTTCTTC
TRBV5-1,TRBJ2-5,NA,NA,CASSLVLRETQYF,TGCGCCAGCAGCTTGGTTCTTAGGGAGACCCAGTACTTC
TRBV28,TRBJ2-7,NA,NA,CASSLWWGLGEQYF,TGTGCCAGCAGTTTATGGTGGGGATTGGGCGAGCAGTACTTC
TRBV27,TRBJ2-2,NA,NA,CASRNPSPINTGELFF,TGTGCCAGCAGAAACCCCAGCCCCATCAACACCGGGGAGCTGTTTTTT
TRBV5-4,TRBJ1-1,NA,TRBD1,CASSMDREHSTEAFF,TGTGCCAGCAGCATGGACAGGGAACATTCCACTGAAGCTTTCTTT
TRBV25-1,TRBJ2-2,NA,NA,CASTGVVAGFTGELFF,TGTGCCAGCACTGGGGTCGTTGCCGGATTCACCGGGGAGCTGTTTTTT
TRBV6-1,TRBJ2-2,NA,TRBD1,CASRLQGVTGELFF,TGTGCCAGCAGGCTACAGGGGGTCACCGGGGAGCTGTTTTTT
TRBV4-1,TRBJ2-7,NA,TRBD2,CASRDLLTTSGSNEQYF,TGCGCCAGCAGAGATCTCCTTACCACTAGCGGGAGTAACGAGCAGTACTTC
TRBV5-6,TRBJ2-1,NA,TRBD2,CASSFGGSSNEQFF,TGTGCCAGCAGCTTTGGCGGGAGTAGTAATGAGCAGTTCTTC
TRBV27,TRBJ1-1,NA,NA,CASSLTQRQYTEAFF,TGTGCCAGCAGTTTAACCCAGAGACAGTACACTGAAGCTTTCTTT
TRBV27,TRBJ1-5,NA,TRBD1,CASRPRGRAYQPQHF,TGTGCCAGCAGGCCGAGGGGGCGCGCATATCAGCCCCAGCATTTT
TRBV5-5,TRBJ2-3,NA,NA,CASSLGGTGDTQYF,TGTGCCAGCAGCTTGGGAGGGACGGGCGATACGCAGTATTTT
TRBV28,TRBJ1-5,NA,NA,CASSPRRVSNQPQHF,TGTGCCAGCAGCCCGAGGAGGGTTAGCAATCAGCCCCAGCATTTT
TRBV10-2,TRBJ1-5,NA,NA,CASSHTSDNSNQPQHF,TGCGCCAGCAGCCATACTTCGGACAATAGCAATCAGCCCCAGCATTTT
TRBV29-1,TRBJ2-2,NA,TRBD2,CSVGGTTLNTGELFF,TGCAGCGTTGGGGGGACTACCCTGAACACCGGGGAGCTGTTTTTT
TRBV29-1,TRBJ1-1,NA,TRBD1,CSVGWFRWQGANGGTEAFF,TGCAGCGTTGGATGGTTTCGTTGGCAGGGGGCCAACGGGGGGACTGAAGCTTTCTTT
TRBV6-5,TRBJ2-5,NA,TRBD1,CASSLDRGETQYF,TGTGCCAGCAGTCTCGACAGGGGAGAGACCCAGTACTTC
TRBV5-1,TRBJ2-7,NA,NA,CASSLSGYEQYF,TGCGCCAGCAGCTTGTCAGGTTACGAGCAGTACTTC
TRBV29-1,TRBJ2-6,NA,NA,CSALIHRPGAAFSGANVLTF,TGCAGCGCTCTTATACATCGACCGGGGGCGGCTTTCTCTGGGGCCAACGTCCTGACTTTC
TRBV28,TRBJ2-5,NA,TRBD2,CASSFYEASGAQETQYF,TGTGCCAGCAGTTTCTACGAAGCTAGCGGGGCCCAAGAGACCCAGTACTTC
TRBV6-4,TRBJ1-2,NA,TRBD1,CASSARTGHNYGYTF,TGTGCCAGCAGTGCGAGGACAGGGCACAACTATGGCTACACCTTC
TRBV6-4,TRBJ2-2,NA,TRBD1,CASSKDRDTGELFF,TGTGCCAGCAGTAAGGACAGGGACACCGGGGAGCTGTTTTTT
TRBV4-1,TRBJ1-2,NA,TRBD1,CASSQGDRASNYGYTF,TGCGCCAGCAGCCAAGGGGACAGGGCCAGCAACTATGGCTACACCTTC
TRBV10-1,TRBJ2-7,NA,TRBD2,CASSESKYGLAGNPPSYEQYF,TGCGCCAGCAGTGAGTCCAAATACGGACTAGCGGGAAATCCGCCCTCCTACGAGCAGTACTTC
TRBV5-4,TRBJ2-5,NA,NA,CASSFQQGSQETQYF,TGTGCCAGCAGCTTCCAGCAGGGGAGCCAAGAGACCCAGTACTTC